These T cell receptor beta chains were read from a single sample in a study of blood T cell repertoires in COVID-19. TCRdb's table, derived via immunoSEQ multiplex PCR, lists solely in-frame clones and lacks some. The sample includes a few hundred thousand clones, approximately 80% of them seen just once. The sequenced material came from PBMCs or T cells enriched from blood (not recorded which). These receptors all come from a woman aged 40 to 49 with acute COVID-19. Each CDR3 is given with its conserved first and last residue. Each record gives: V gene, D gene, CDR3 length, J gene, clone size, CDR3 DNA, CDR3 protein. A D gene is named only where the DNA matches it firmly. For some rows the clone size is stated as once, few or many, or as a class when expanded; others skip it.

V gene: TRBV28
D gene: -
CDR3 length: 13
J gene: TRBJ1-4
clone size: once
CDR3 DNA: TGTGCCAGCAGTTTATACAGGGATGAAAAACTGTTTTTT
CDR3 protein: CASSLYRDEKLFF

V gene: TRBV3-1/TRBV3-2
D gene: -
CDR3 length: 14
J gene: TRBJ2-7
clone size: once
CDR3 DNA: TGTGCCAGCAGCCAAGTACTGAGAAACTACGAGCAGTACTTC
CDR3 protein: CASSQVLRNYEQYF

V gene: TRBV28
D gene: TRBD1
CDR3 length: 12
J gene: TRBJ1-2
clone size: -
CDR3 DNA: TGTGCCAGTGGGGACAGGGAGGCTGGCTACACCTTC
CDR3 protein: CASGDREAGYTF

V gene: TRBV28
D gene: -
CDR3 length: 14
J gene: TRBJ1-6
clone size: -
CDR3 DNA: TGTGCCAGCAGTTTGGACAGCCGAGATTCACCCCTCCACTTT
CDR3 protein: CASSLDSRDSPLHF

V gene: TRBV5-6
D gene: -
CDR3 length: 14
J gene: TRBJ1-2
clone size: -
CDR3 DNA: TGTGCCAGCATCGTACAGGGTTCCTCCAGAAGCTACACCTTC
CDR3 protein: CASIVQGSSRSYTF

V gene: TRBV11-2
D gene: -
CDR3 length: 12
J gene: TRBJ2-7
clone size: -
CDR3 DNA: TGTGCCAGCAGCTTTAGTGACTACGAGCAGTACTTC
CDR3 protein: CASSFSDYEQYF

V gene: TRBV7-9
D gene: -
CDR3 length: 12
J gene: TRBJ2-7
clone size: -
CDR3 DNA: TGTGCCAGCAGCTTACAGGACTACGAGCAGTACTTC
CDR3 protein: CASSLQDYEQYF

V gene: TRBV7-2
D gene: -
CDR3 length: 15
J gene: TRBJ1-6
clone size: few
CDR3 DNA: TGTGCCAGCAGCACTTCCGGGGGAGGGAATTCACCCCTCCACTTT
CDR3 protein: CASSTSGGGNSPLHF

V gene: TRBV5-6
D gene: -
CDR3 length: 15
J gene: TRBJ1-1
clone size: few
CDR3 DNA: TGTGCCAGCAAGGTGGGACGGGGGGTGGCCACTGAAGCTTTCTTT
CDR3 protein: CASKVGRGVATEAFF

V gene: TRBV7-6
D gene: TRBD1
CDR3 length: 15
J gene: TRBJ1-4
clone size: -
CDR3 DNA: TGTGCCAGCAGCCTCCACAGGGGCACTAATGAAAAACTGTTTTTT
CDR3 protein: CASSLHRGTNEKLFF

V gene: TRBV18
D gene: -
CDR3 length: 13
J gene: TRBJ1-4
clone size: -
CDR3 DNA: TGTGCCAGCTCACCACCCGGACAGACTATACTGTTTTTT
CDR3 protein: CASSPPGQTILFF

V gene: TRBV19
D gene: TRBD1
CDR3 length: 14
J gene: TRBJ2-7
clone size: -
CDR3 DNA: TGTGCCAGTAGTACAGACAGGGGCCCCTACGAGCAGTACTTC
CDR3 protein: CASSTDRGPYEQYF

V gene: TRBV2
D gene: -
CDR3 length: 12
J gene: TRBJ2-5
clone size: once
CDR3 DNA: TGTGCCAGCAGTGGGGCTCGGGAGACCCAGTACTTC
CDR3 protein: CASSGARETQYF

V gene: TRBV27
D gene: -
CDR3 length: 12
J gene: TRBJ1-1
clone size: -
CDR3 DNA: TGTGCCAGCAGCGCAGGGAACACTGAAGCTTTCTTT
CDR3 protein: CASSAGNTEAFF

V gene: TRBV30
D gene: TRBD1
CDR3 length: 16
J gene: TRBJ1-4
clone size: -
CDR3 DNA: TGTGCCTGGAGCGACAGGGGGGGTATTATCGGTGAAAAACTGTTTTTT
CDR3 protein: CAWSDRGGIIGEKLFF

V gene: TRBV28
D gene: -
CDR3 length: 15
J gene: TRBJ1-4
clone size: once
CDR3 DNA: TGTGCCAGCAGTTTAATGGCAGCAACTAATGAAAAACTGTTTTTT
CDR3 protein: CASSLMAATNEKLFF

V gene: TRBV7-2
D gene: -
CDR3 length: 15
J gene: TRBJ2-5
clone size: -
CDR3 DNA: TGTGCCAGCAGCTCGGGACTGCAGTACCAAGAGACCCAGTACTTC
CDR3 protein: CASSSGLQYQETQYF

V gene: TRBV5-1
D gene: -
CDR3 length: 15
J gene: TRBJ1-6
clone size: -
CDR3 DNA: TGCGCCAGCAGTGCTGACATAGGGGGTGCGTCACCCCTCCACTTT
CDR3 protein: CASSADIGGASPLHF

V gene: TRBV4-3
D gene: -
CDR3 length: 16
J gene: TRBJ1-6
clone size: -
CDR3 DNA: TGCGCCAGCAGCCAAGAATCCTCAGGCAATAATTCACCCCTCCACTTT
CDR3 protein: CASSQESSGNNSPLHF

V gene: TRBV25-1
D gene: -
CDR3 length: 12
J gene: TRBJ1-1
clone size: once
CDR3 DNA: TGTGCCAGCAGTCGAGTCGATGCTGAAGCTTTCTTT
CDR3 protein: CASSRVDAEAFF

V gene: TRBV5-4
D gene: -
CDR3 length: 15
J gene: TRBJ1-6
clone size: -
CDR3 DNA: TGTGCCAGCAGCTTGGCCTCAGGGGTGGATTCACCCCTCCACTTT
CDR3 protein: CASSLASGVDSPLHF

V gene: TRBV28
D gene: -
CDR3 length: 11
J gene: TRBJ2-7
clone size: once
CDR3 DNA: TGTGCCAGCAGTTCCACTTACGAGCAGTACTTC
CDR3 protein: CASSSTYEQYF

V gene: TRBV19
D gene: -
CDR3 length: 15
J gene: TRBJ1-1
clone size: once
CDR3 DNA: TGTGCCAGTAGTACAGGGCCAACTACCTTCACTGAAGCTTTCTTT
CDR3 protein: CASSTGPTTFTEAFF